Here is one T cell receptor (beta chain) with its context. Its antigen remains unknown. The source of the sample is a study of cytomegalovirus exposure and HLA in healthy donors. Study conclusions and caveats: A later analysis linked a missense variant in DCLRE1C to the trimming of TCR beta V and J genes. Roughly uniform depth of sequencing across donors was assumed in presence/absence analyses. The authors considered a cluster of highly shared sequence variants likely to be a sequencing artifact. Later analysis placed DRB1 highest and HLA-C lowest in TCR association rates, which differed by HLA locus.

PCR was performed using 60 Vbeta and 13 Jbeta primers. Repertoires were generated with immunoSEQ multiplex PCR, while TCRdb's copy carries only in-frame clones and drops some. The data contain roughly 180,000 clones, around four fifths of them singletons. The germline CDR1 and CDR2 sequences are SGHAT and FQNNGV. With 4 bases clipped from V and 6 bases from J, the junction kept 3 bases outside the gene matches. This CDR3 spans 13 amino acids. This receptor was identified in a woman aged 25 to 39 in good health and CMV-seropositive. The sequencing input was PBMCs. This chain connects TRBV11-2 to TRBJ1-5; 7 bases align to TRBD1. The CDR3 spells CASSSTGFQPQHF. In DNA, the CDR3 is TGTGCCAGCAGCTCGACAGGGTTTCAGCCCCAGCATTTT.